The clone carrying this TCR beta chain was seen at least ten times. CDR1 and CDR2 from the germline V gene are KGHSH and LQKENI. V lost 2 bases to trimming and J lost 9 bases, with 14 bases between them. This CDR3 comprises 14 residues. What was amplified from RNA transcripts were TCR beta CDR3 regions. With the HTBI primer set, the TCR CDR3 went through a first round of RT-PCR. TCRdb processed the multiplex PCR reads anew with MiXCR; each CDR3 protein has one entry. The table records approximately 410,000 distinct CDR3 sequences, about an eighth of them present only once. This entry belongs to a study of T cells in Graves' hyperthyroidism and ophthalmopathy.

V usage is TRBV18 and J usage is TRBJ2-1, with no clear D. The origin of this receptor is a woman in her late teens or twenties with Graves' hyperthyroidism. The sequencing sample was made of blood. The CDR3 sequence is CASSPTVSGGEQFF. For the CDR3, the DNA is TGTGCCAGCTCACCAACAGTGTCGGGCGGTGAGCAGTTCTTC. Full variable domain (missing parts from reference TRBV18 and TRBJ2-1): NAGVMQNPRHLVRRRGQEARLRCSPMKGHSHVYWYRQLPEEGLKFMVYLQKENIIDESGMPKERFSAEFPKEGPSILRIQQVVRGDSAAYFCASSPTVSGGEQFFGPGTRLTVL.